These 7 T cell receptor beta chains were sequenced from one sample in a study. Cells sorted as Tregs were CD4+, CD25+ and CD127-/low. TCRdb used MiXCR to reprocess the 5' RACE reads, holding one entry per CDR3 protein. The sample has tens of thousands of distinct CDR3 sequences; 20% to 25% are singletons. The sample consisted of Tregs sorted from a lymph node. These receptor sequences come from a female donor with breast cancer.

This CDR3 reads CSARDPTSGSGSYNEQFF. The CDR3 coding sequence is TGCAGTGCTAGAGATCCGACTAGCGGGAGTGGATCCTACAATGAGCAGTTCTTC. The rearrangement joins TRBV20-1 to TRBJ2-1; 12 nucleotides line up with TRBD2. The germline CDR1 and CDR2 sequences are DFQATT and SNEGSKA (reference sequence). Trimming removed 0 bases from V and 1 base from J; junction bases left unmatched: 7. This CDR3 comprises 18 residues.

The chain has TRBV5-1 and TRBJ1-1; perhaps TRBD1 as D (5 bases). Trimming removed 0 bases from V and 10 bases from J, with 16 bases in between. Germline lookup yields CDR1 SGHRS and CDR2 YFSETQ. The CDR3 is 14 residues long. CDR3 amino acids: CASSLEGTDAGAFF. CDR3 DNA: TGCGCCAGCAGCTTGGAGGGGACTGATGCTGGAGCTTTCTTT.

The sample holds one count of this clonotype. J is TRBJ1-1 and V is TRBV30; no definite D call. V lost 2 bases and J 7 bases, leaving 14 bases between the germline ends. This CDR3 comprises 13 residues. Looked up from germline, CDR1 is GTSNPN and CDR2 is SVGIG (reference sequence). Here the CDR3 reads CAWSYGLDFEAFF. The CDR3 DNA follows: TGTGCCTGGAGTTATGGACTGGACTTTGAAGCTTTCTTT.

At least ten counts were recorded for this clonotype. The chain links TRBV6-5 to TRBJ1-2, with a tentative D call TRBD1 (6 bases). Between the trimmed V and J ends, which lost 0 bases and 8 bases, there was a span of 13 bases. The CDR3 extends over 14 amino acids. Germline assignment: CDR1 MNHEY and CDR2 SVGAGI. The CDR3 loop is CASSYSNRVWGYTF. CDR3 bases: TGTGCCAGCAGTTACTCGAACAGGGTATGGGGCTACACCTTC.

The CDR3 spells CASSSLQGLREQYF. CDR3 DNA sequence: TGTGCCAGCAGTTCGCTACAGGGCCTTAGAGAGCAGTACTTC. The chain has TRBV27 and TRBJ2-7, with D perhaps TRBD1 (6 bases). Germline lookup yields CDR1 MNHEY and CDR2 SMNVEV (reference sequence). Trimming shortened V by 4 bases and J by 7 bases, and 17 bases separated the two germline ends. This CDR3 region has 14 residues.

The rearrangement uses TRBV27 and TRBJ2-1; 8 nucleotides match TRBD2. CDR1 and CDR2 (germline): MNHEY, SMNVEV (reference sequence). The CDR3 contains 18 residues. With 7 bases clipped from V and 4 bases from J, the junction kept 18 bases outside the gene matches. The CDR3 bases are TGTGCCAGCACCACCGGGACTAGTCCGGTCGGGTTTTACAATGAGCAGTTCTTC. This gives the protein CASTTGTSPVGFYNEQFF.

A note on this clonotype: One base away lies a much larger clone, so this may be a sequencing read error. This chain joins TRBV12-3 or TRBV12-4 and TRBJ2-1; TRBD2 matches 7 bases. There are 14 residues in the CDR3. As DNA, the CDR3 is TGTACCAGCAGTTTATCGGGGGGAGACAATGAGCAGTTCTTC. This codes for CTSSLSGGDNEQFF.